Detailed here is one TCR beta chain. Source study methods: Estimated nucleated cell counts came from reference gene primer amplification. TCRdb keeps only in-frame clones here, not all; method: immunoSEQ multiplex PCR. The DNA gave D and trimming, while V, J and clone size come from that table. The data hold 270,000 or so clones, with over 75% observed a single time. Per germline, CDR1 MNHEY and CDR2 SVGEGT. The CDR3 has 16 residues. With 6 bases clipped from V and 3 bases from J, the junction kept 7 bases outside the gene matches. The data are from a study of blood T cell repertoires in COVID-19. Whole-study context: The samples span acute and convalescent COVID-19 from the United States, Italy and Spain. T cells, B-cell-depleted T cells, or PBMCs supplied cDNA or gDNA.

Sequencing was done on a sample of peripheral blood. The rearrangement uses TRBV6-2 or TRBV6-3 and TRBJ2-5, with 13 bases matching TRBD2. The TCR originated in a human donor in a cohort sampled during active COVID-19. CDR3 nucleotide sequence: TGTGCCAGCAGCCGGACGGGACTAGCGGGGAAAGAGACCCAGTACTTC. It yields the protein CASSRTGLAGKETQYF.